These 16 T cell receptor beta chains originate from one sample sequenced in a study of blood T cell repertoires in COVID-19. Sequenced by immunoSEQ multiplex PCR; TCRdb stores in-frame clones only, minus some. Among around 190,000 clones listed, roughly 88% were seen once. Sequencing was done on a sample of peripheral blood. Every receptor here comes from a human donor in a cohort sampled during active COVID-19.

CDR3 in amino acids: CASTTGTGVSNEQFF. In DNA form, the CDR3 reads TGCGCCAGCACCACCGGGACAGGGGTGAGCAATGAGCAGTTCTTC. This sequence joins TRBV5-1 and TRBJ2-1; 10 nucleotides match TRBD1. V lost 6 bases and J lost 6; bases outside the gene matches: 9. The CDR3 totals 15 residues. Germline V gene lookup returns CDR1 SGHRS and CDR2 YFSETQ.

V and J are TRBV18 and TRBJ2-3; TRBD1 aligns across 10 bases. J was trimmed by 5 bases and V by 6 bases; bases with no gene match: 8. Germline lookup yields CDR1 KGHSH and CDR2 LQKENI. CDR3 length equals 15 residues. CDR3 nucleotide sequence: TGTGCCAGCTCCCCCGGGACAGGGGCCCAAGATACGCAGTATTTT. Residues: CASSPGTGAQDTQYF. Variable domain in full (rest from reference TRBV18 and TRBJ2-3): NAGVMQNPRHLVRRRGQEARLRCSPMKGHSHVYWYRQLPEEGLKFMVYLQKENIIDESGMPKERFSAEFPKEGPSILRIQQVVRGDSAAYFCASSPGTGAQDTQYFGPGTRLTVL.

V is TRBV24-1 and J is TRBJ1-5; D is ambiguous. V was cut by 2 bases and J by 4 bases, with 8 bases left in between. Germline CDR1 reads KGHDR; CDR2 reads SFDVKD. The CDR3 is 14 residues long. CDR3: CATSDWRDNQPQHF. In nucleotides, the CDR3 is TGTGCCACCAGTGATTGGCGGGATAATCAGCCCCAGCATTTT.

The chain employs TRBV5-4 and TRBJ2-7, with 11 bases fitting TRBD2. After removal of 4 bases from V and 7 bases from J, the junction contained 7 bases not matched to a gene. CDR3 length equals 14 residues. Germline V gene lookup returns CDR1 SGHNT and CDR2 YYREEE (reference sequence). CDR3 sequence (DNA): TGTGCCAGCAGCATGACTAGCGGGGCGTTGGAGCAGTACTTC. Its translation: CASSMTSGALEQYF.

The rearrangement uses TRBV28 and TRBJ2-1; D might be TRBD2 (6 bases). The CDR3 contains 16 residues. Germline loops: CDR1 MDHEN, CDR2 SYDVKM. Trimming stripped 6 bases from V and 2 bases from J, with 17 bases between. The CDR3: CASSSSGTVAYNEQFF. The CDR3 bases are TGTGCCAGCAGCTCCTCCGGGACTGTCGCCTACAATGAGCAGTTCTTC.

The chain carries TRBV11-3 and TRBJ2-1, with 7 bases fitting TRBD2. From germline, CDR1 is SGHNT and CDR2 YENEEA. V lost 5 bases and J lost 8; bases outside the gene matches: 9. The CDR3 totals 14 residues. In DNA, the CDR3 is TGTGCCAGCAGCACCCGGGGAGGGGCCGATGAGCAGTTCTTC. Translation: CASSTRGGADEQFF.

The chain has TRBV7-9 and TRBJ2-1, with TRBD1 matching over 7 bases. Germline CDR1 SEHNR, CDR2 FQNEAQ (reference sequence). This CDR3 has 15 residues. V shed 5 bases and J 5 bases; nucleotides not matched to a gene: 9. CDR3 residues: CASSSYRGRHNEQFF. In DNA form, the CDR3 reads TGTGCCAGCAGCAGCTACAGGGGTCGCCACAATGAGCAGTTCTTC. The full variable domain, rest sourced from reference TRBV7-9 and TRBJ2-1, is DTGVSQNPRHKITKRGQNVTFRCDPISEHNRLYWYRQTLGQGPEFLTYFQNEAQLEKSRLLSDRFSAERPKGSFSTLEIQRTEQGDSAMYLCASSSYRGRHNEQFFGPGTRLTVL.

The sample holds one count of this clone. The V gene is TRBV27, the J gene TRBJ2-3; no definite D call. Trimming left V 6 bases short and J 7 bases short, with 14 bases between. This CDR3 comprises 13 residues. Germline CDR1 MNHEY, CDR2 SMNVEV (reference sequence). The CDR3 nucleotides are TGTGCCAGCAGCGCGGCCCCGGTAAATACGCAGTATTTT. Translated: CASSAAPVNTQYF.

The chain couples TRBV13 to TRBJ2-7; 11 bases map to TRBD2. CDR1 is PRHDT, CDR2 FYEKMQ, per germline (reference sequence). Germline trimming cut 4 bases from V and 4 bases from J; bases unmatched to any gene: 3. The CDR3 contains 14 residues. This CDR3 reads CASSYSGRAYEQYF. The DNA of the CDR3 is TGTGCCAGCAGCTATAGCGGGAGGGCGTACGAGCAGTACTTC.

The chain uses TRBV5-1 and TRBJ2-2; the match to TRBD2 covers 7 bases. The CDR3 length is 17 residues. Trimming at V came to 1 base and at J to 4 bases, leaving 10 bases not matched to a gene. Germline assignment: CDR1 SGHRS and CDR2 YFSETQ. CDR3 DNA: TGCGCCAGCAGCTTGTACGGGGGAGGGCCGCCCACCGGGGAGCTGTTTTTT. It codes for CASSLYGGGPPTGELFF.

This clone was picked up one time. The V and J genes are TRBV2 and TRBJ1-6, with 7 positions matching TRBD1. V lost 5 bases and J lost 8; bases outside the gene matches: 3. The germline gives CDR1 SNHLY, CDR2 FYNNEI. This CDR3 is built from 13 residues. The CDR3 sequence is CASSTTGDSPLHF. CDR3 nucleotides: TGTGCCAGCAGTACCACAGGGGATTCACCCCTCCACTTT. The variable domain in full, completed from reference TRBV2 and TRBJ1-6, reads EPEVTQTPSHQVTQMGQEVILRCVPISNHLYFYWYRQILGQKVEFLVSFYNNEISEKSEIFDDQFSVERPDGSNFTLKIRSTKLEDSAMYFCASSTTGDSPLHFGNGTRLTVT.

This chain links TRBV7-9 with TRBJ2-5; D ambiguous. CDR1 and CDR2 from the germline V gene are SEHNR and FQNEAQ (reference sequence). The CDR3 spans 19 residues. Between the trimmed V and J ends, which lost 1 base and 1 base, there was a span of 22 bases. DNA for the CDR3: TGTGCCAGCAGCTTAGGCACAACTACATACCTAGGAGTCCAAGAGACCCAGTACTTC. Its protein product is CASSLGTTTYLGVQETQYF. The full variable domain, in which reference TRBV7-9 and TRBJ2-5 provide the parts outside the CDR3, is DTGVSQNPRHKITKRGQNVTFRCDPISEHNRLYWYRQTLGQGPEFLTYFQNEAQLEKSRLLSDRFSAERPKGSFSTLEIQRTEQGDSAMYLCASSLGTTTYLGVQETQYFGPGTRLLVL.

The rearrangement joins TRBV2 to TRBJ1-3, with TRBD1 matching over 7 bases. V was clipped by 7 bases and J by 0 bases; unmatched bases: 9. CDR1 and CDR2 (germline): SNHLY, FYNNEI. The CDR3 is 16 amino acids. The CDR3 sequence is CASKNRRQGSGNTIYF. The CDR3 region has the DNA TGTGCCAGCAAGAACCGACGACAGGGCTCTGGAAACACCATATATTTT.

This rearrangement joins TRBV14 to TRBJ2-1; perhaps TRBD2 as D (5 bases). With 1 base removed from V and 3 bases from J, the gap between germline ends came to 10 bases. The CDR3 has 15 amino acids. From germline, CDR1 is SGHDN and CDR2 FVKESK. Here the CDR3 DNA reads TGTGCCAGCAGCCAAGTATCGGGATACTACAATGAGCAGTTCTTC. This encodes CASSQVSGYYNEQFF.

This chain joins TRBV19 and TRBJ2-7; the match to TRBD1 covers 8 bases. The germline gives CDR1 LNHDA, CDR2 SQIVND (reference sequence). CDR3 length: 13 residues. Trimming removed 6 bases from V and 3 bases from J; junction bases left unmatched: 4. CDR3 coding DNA: TGTGCCAGTAGGGGACAGGCCATCTACGAGCAGTACTTC. Translation: CASRGQAIYEQYF.

This rearrangement joins TRBV3-1 (or the pseudogene TRBV3-2) to TRBJ2-7; D is possibly TRBD2 (6 bases). The V and J ends lost 0 bases and 7 bases respectively, with 10 bases between them. Germline CDR1 LGHDT, CDR2 YNNKEL (reference sequence). The CDR3 covers 13 residues. The CDR3 spells CASSQDRGREQYF. CDR3 bases: TGTGCCAGCAGCCAAGATCGAGGGAGGGAGCAGTACTTC.